This entry concerns a single T cell receptor (beta chain). The antigen is unknown. Mismatch with germline at one junction end may stem from a read error. This sample is part of a study of T cells in Graves' hyperthyroidism and ophthalmopathy. Study-wide points: Ophthalmopathy cases were set apart from stable hyperthyroidism by a 13 V-J model.

Amplification targeted TCR beta CDR3 regions from RNA transcripts. The HTBI primer set was used in a first-round RT-PCR of the TCR CDR3. TCRdb passed the multiplex PCR reads through MiXCR, listing each CDR3 protein once. There are more than 500,000 distinct CDR3 sequences in the sample; approximately 44% occur only once, and around 19% lies in the top ten. This CDR3 contains 12 residues. Germline CDR1 is MNHEY and CDR2 is SVGAGI. Material: peripheral blood or thyroid tissue (not recorded which). The TCR was taken from an adult woman with Graves' disease, either hyperthyroidism or ophthalmopathy (not recorded which). This sequence joins TRBV6-5 and TRBJ2-7, with a weak D call TRBD1 (7 bases). The CDR3 is CAISQGEAEQYF. DNA for the CDR3: TGTGCCATCAGTCAGGGGGAGGCCGAGCAGTACTTC.